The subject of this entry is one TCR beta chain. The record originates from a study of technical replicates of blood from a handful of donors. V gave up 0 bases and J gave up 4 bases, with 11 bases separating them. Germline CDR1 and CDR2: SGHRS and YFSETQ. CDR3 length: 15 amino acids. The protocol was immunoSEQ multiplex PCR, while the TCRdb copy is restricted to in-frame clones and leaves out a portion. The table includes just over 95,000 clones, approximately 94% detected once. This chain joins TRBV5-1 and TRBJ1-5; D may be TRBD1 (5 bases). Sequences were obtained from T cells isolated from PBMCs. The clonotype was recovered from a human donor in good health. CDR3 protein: CASSLGAGRNQPQHF. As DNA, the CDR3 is TGCGCCAGCAGCTTGGGAGCGGGGCGGAATCAGCCCCAGCATTTT. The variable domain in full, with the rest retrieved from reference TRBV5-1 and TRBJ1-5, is KAGVTQTPRYLIKTRGQQVTLSCSPISGHRSVSWYQQTPGQGLQFLFEYFSETQRNKGNFPGRFSGRQFSNSRSEMNVSTLELGDSALYLCASSLGAGRNQPQHFGDGTRLSIL.